The rows below give T cell receptor beta chains drawn from one sample of a study of T-cell reconstitution after alpha-beta-depleted transplantation in children. Via MiXCR, TCRdb re-called the PCR reads, giving one row per CDR3 protein. The repertoire consists of 200,000 or so distinct CDR3 sequences, with 5% to 6.5% occurring once and the leading ten covering around 4.3%. Sequences were derived from PBMCs, sampled before TCRalphabeta/CD19-depleted stem cell transplant. These TCRs come from a girl less than two years old with combined immunodeficiency, due to receive a stem cell transplant. Each CDR3 is given with its conserved first and last residue. Each record gives: D gene, V gene, J gene, clone size, CDR3 protein, CDR3 DNA. D genes are given only for firm matches. The size of a clone is reported for some rows only, either as once, few or many, or as a class for expanded clones.

D gene: -; V gene: TRBV28; J gene: TRBJ2-7; clone size: many; CDR3 protein: CASSLEPGTSYEQYF; CDR3 DNA: TGTGCCAGCAGTTTAGAGCCGGGGACCTCCTACGAGCAGTACTTC
D gene: -; V gene: TRBV4-3; J gene: TRBJ2-1; clone size: few; CDR3 protein: CASDVVGPPAVYNEQFF; CDR3 DNA: TGCGCCAGCGACGTAGTGGGGCCCCCCGCAGTCTACAATGAGCAGTTCTTC
D gene: TRBD1; V gene: TRBV29-1; J gene: TRBJ2-1; clone size: many; CDR3 protein: CSVADRASYNEQFF; CDR3 DNA: TGCAGCGTAGCAGACAGGGCCTCCTACAATGAGCAGTTCTTC
D gene: TRBD1; V gene: TRBV5-4; J gene: TRBJ2-3; clone size: many; CDR3 protein: CASSFKGGTQGARSADTQYF; CDR3 DNA: TGTGCCAGCAGCTTCAAGGGAGGCACTCAGGGGGCCCGGAGCGCAGATACGCAGTATTTT
D gene: TRBD2; V gene: TRBV29-1; J gene: TRBJ2-5; clone size: many; CDR3 protein: CSVEARGRRQETQYF; CDR3 DNA: TGCAGCGTTGAGGCTCGCGGGAGGAGACAAGAGACCCAGTACTTC
D gene: TRBD2; V gene: TRBV4-2; J gene: TRBJ2-1; clone size: many; CDR3 protein: CASSQDSYKSGRVYNEQFF; CDR3 DNA: TGTGCCAGCAGCCAAGACTCATATAAGAGCGGGAGAGTGTACAATGAGCAGTTCTTC
D gene: TRBD2; V gene: TRBV7-2; J gene: TRBJ2-3; clone size: few; CDR3 protein: CASSLALPLLAGVGDTQYF; CDR3 DNA: TGTGCCAGCAGCTTAGCGCTCCCCTTACTAGCGGGGGTGGGGGATACGCAGTATTTT
D gene: TRBD2; V gene: TRBV2; J gene: TRBJ2-5; clone size: many; CDR3 protein: CASTPGLAGETQYF; CDR3 DNA: TGTGCCAGCACGCCGGGACTAGCGGGAGAGACCCAGTACTTC
D gene: TRBD2; V gene: TRBV5-1; J gene: TRBJ2-7; clone size: -; CDR3 protein: CASSLQPGLAGGSYEQYF; CDR3 DNA: TGCGCCAGCAGCCTCCAACCGGGACTAGCGGGAGGGTCCTACGAGCAGTACTTC
D gene: -; V gene: TRBV20-1; J gene: TRBJ2-1; clone size: many; CDR3 protein: CSVPYNEQFF; CDR3 DNA: TGCAGTGTTCCCTACAATGAGCAGTTCTTC
D gene: TRBD1; V gene: TRBV4-3; J gene: TRBJ2-1; clone size: many; CDR3 protein: CASSQAWGVWDRGAGEQFF; CDR3 DNA: TGCGCCAGCAGCCAAGCGTGGGGGGTGTGGGACAGGGGGGCCGGTGAGCAGTTCTTC
D gene: -; V gene: TRBV7-3; J gene: TRBJ1-1; clone size: many; CDR3 protein: CASRYQGGNTEAFF; CDR3 DNA: TGTGCCAGCAGGTACCAAGGGGGAAACACTGAAGCTTTCTTT
D gene: TRBD2; V gene: TRBV3-1; J gene: TRBJ2-2; clone size: few; CDR3 protein: CASSQGLAANTGELFF; CDR3 DNA: TGTGCCAGCAGCCAAGGCCTAGCGGCGAACACCGGGGAGCTGTTTTTT